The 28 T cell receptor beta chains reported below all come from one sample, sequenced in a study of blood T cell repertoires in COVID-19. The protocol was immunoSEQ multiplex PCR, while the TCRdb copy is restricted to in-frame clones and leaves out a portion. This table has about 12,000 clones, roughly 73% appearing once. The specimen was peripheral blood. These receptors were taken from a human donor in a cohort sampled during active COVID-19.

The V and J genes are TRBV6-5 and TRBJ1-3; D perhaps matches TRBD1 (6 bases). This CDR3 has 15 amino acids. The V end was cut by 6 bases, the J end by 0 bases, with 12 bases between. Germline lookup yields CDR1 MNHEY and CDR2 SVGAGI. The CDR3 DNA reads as TGTGCCAGCAGCCGACAGGTGGGCTCTGGAAACACCATATATTTT. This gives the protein CASSRQVGSGNTIYF.

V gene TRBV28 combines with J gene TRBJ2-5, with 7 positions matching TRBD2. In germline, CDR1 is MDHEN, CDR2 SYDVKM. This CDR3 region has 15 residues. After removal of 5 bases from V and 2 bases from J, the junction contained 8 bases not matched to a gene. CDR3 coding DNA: TGTGCCAGCAGTCGTAGGCGGGGGTGGCAAGAGACCCAGTACTTC. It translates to CASSRRRGWQETQYF. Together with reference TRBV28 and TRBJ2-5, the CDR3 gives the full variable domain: DVKVTQSSRYLVKRTGEKVFLECVQDMDHENMFWYRQDPGLGLRLIYFSYDVKMKEKGDIPEGYSVSREKKERFSLILESASTNQTSMYLCASSRRRGWQETQYFGPGTRLLVL.

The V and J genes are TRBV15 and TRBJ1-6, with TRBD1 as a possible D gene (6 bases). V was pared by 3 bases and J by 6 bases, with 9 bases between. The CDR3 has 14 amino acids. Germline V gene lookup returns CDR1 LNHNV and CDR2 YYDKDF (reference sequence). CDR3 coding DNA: TGTGCCACCAGCAGGGACAGTCCTAATTCACCCCTCCACTTT. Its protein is CATSRDSPNSPLHF.

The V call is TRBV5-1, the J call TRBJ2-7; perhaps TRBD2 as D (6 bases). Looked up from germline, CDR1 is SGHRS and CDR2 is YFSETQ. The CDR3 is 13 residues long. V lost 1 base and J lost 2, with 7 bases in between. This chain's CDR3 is CASSLWEAYEQYF. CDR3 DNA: TGCGCCAGCAGCTTGTGGGAGGCCTACGAGCAGTACTTC.

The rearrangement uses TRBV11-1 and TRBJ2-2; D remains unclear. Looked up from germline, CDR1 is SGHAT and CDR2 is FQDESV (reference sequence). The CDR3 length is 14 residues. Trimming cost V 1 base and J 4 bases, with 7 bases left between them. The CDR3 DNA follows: TGTGCCAGCAGCTTAGAACTAAGCACCGGGGAGCTGTTTTTT. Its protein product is CASSLELSTGELFF.

CDR3 DNA sequence: TGCAGTGCTAGTAACCCTATCAATCAGCCCCAGCATTTT. As protein: CSASNPINQPQHF. The chain couples TRBV20-1 to TRBJ1-5, with D uncertain. Germline-derived CDR1 and CDR2 are DFQATT and SNEGSKA (reference sequence). The CDR3 loop spans 13 amino acids. Trimming cost V 3 bases and J 3 bases, with 9 bases left between them.

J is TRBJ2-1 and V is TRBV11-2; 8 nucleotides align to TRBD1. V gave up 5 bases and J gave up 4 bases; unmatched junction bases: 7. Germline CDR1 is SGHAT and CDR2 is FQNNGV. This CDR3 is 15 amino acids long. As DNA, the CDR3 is TGTGCCAGCAGCCTGGACAGGGCGCGATACAATGAGCAGTTCTTC. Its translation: CASSLDRARYNEQFF.

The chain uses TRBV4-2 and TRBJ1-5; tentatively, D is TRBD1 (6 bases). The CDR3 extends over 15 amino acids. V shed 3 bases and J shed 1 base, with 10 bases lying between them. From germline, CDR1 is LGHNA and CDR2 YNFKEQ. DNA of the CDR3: TGTGCCAGCAGCCACGGGGGGGCAAGCAATCAGCCCCAGCATTTT. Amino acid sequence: CASSHGGASNQPQHF.

CDR3 residues: CASSSGLAGDTQYF. As DNA, the CDR3 is TGTGCCAGCAGTTCCGGACTAGCCGGAGATACGCAGTATTTT. The gene calls are TRBV27 and TRBJ2-3; 8 bases are shared with TRBD2. Losses at the gene ends were 4 bases for V and 5 bases for J; bases not matched to a gene: 5. The CDR3 totals 14 residues. In germline, CDR1 is MNHEY, CDR2 SMNVEV (reference sequence).

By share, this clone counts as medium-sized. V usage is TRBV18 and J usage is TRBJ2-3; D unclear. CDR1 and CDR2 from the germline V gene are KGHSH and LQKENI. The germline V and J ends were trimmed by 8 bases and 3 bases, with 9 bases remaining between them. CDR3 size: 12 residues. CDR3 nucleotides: TGTGCCAGCGAAAGAGAGACAGATACGCAGTATTTT. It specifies CASERETDTQYF.

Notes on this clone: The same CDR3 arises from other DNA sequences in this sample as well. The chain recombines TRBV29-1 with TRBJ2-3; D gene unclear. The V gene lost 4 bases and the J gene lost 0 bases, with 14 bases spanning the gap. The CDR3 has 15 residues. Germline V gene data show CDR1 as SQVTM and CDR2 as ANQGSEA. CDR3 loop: CSVATVSGSTDTQYF. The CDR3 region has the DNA TGCAGCGTTGCTACGGTTAGTGGTAGCACAGATACGCAGTATTTT.

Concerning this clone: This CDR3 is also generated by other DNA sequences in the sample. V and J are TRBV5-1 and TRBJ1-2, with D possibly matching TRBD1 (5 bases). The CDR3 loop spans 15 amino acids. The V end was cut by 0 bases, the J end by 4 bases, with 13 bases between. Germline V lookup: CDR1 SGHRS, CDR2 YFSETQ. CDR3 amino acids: CASSLVAGGGYGYTF. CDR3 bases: TGCGCCAGCAGCTTGGTGGCTGGGGGGGGCTATGGCTACACCTTC. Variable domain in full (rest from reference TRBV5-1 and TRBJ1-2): KAGVTQTPRYLIKTRGQQVTLSCSPISGHRSVSWYQQTPGQGLQFLFEYFSETQRNKGNFPGRFSGRQFSNSRSEMNVSTLELGDSALYLCASSLVAGGGYGYTFGSGTRLTVV.

Here the CDR3 reads CASSFLAPYNEQFF. DNA for the CDR3: TGTGCCAGCAGCTTTCTAGCGCCCTACAATGAGCAGTTCTTC. The rearrangement uses TRBV7-9 and TRBJ2-1, with D possibly being TRBD2 (6 bases). Germline V lookup: CDR1 SEHNR, CDR2 FQNEAQ (reference sequence). Trimming pared 3 bases from V and 2 bases from J, leaving 8 bases between. The CDR3 extends over 14 amino acids.

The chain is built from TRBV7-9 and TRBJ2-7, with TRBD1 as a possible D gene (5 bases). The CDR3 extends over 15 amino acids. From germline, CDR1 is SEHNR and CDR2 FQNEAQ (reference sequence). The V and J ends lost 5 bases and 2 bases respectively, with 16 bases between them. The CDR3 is CASSRSGRAAYEQYF. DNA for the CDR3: TGTGCCAGCAGCCGATCGGGCAGGGCCGCCTACGAGCAGTACTTC.

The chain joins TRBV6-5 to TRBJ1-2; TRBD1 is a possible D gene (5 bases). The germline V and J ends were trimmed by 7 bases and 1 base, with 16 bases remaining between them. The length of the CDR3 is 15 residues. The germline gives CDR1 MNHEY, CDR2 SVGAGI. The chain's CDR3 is CASKTARQFNYGYTF. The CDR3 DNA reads TGTGCCAGCAAAACAGCACGACAGTTTAACTATGGCTACACCTTC.

CDR3: CASSAREGVAGRSTDTQYF. DNA for the CDR3: TGTGCCAGCAGCGCCCGGGAGGGGGTAGCGGGACGCTCGACAGATACGCAGTATTTT. The rearrangement joins TRBV9 to TRBJ2-3; 8 bases map to TRBD2. The V and J ends lost 3 bases and 3 bases, in that order; junction bases with no gene match: 18. The CDR3 extends over 19 amino acids. Looked up from germline, CDR1 is SGDLS and CDR2 is YYNGEE. The entire variable domain, with the rest obtained from reference TRBV9 and TRBJ2-3, is as follows: DSGVTQTPKHLITATGQRVTLRCSPRSGDLSVYWYQQSLDQGLQFLIQYYNGEERAKGNILERFSAQQFPDLHSELNLSSLELGDSALYFCASSAREGVAGRSTDTQYFGPGTRLTVL.

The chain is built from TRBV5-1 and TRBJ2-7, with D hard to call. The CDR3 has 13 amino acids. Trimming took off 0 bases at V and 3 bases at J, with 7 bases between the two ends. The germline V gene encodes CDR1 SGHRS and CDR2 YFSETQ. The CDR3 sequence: CASSLVPLYEQYF. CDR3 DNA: TGCGCCAGCAGCTTGGTTCCACTCTACGAGCAGTACTTC.

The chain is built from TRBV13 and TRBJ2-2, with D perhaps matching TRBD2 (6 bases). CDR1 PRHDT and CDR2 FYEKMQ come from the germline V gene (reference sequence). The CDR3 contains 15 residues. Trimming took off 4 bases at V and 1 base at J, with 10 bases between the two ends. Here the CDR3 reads CASSSGTENTGELFF. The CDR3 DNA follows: TGTGCCAGCAGCTCCGGGACTGAGAACACCGGGGAGCTGTTTTTT.

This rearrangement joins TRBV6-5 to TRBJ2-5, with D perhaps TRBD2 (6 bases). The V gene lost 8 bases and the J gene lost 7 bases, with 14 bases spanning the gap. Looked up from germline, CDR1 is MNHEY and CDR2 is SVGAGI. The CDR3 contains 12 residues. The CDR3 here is CASRTEGGTQYF. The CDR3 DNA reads TGTGCCAGCCGAACGGAGGGAGGGACCCAGTACTTC.

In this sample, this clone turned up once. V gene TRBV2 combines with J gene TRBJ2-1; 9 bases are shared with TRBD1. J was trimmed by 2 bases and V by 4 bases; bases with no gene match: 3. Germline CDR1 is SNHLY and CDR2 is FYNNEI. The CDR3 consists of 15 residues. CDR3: CASSVGTGPYNEQFF. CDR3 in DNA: TGTGCCAGCAGTGTTGGGACAGGGCCCTACAATGAGCAGTTCTTC.

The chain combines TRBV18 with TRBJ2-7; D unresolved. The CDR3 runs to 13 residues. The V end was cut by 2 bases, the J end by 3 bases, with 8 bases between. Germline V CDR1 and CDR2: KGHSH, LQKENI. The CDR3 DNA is TGTGCCAGCTCACCAGGTACGAGCTACGAGCAGTACTTC. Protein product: CASSPGTSYEQYF. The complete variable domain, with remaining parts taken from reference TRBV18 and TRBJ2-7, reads NAGVMQNPRHLVRRRGQEARLRCSPMKGHSHVYWYRQLPEEGLKFMVYLQKENIIDESGMPKERFSAEFPKEGPSILRIQQVVRGDSAAYFCASSPGTSYEQYFGPGTRLTVT.

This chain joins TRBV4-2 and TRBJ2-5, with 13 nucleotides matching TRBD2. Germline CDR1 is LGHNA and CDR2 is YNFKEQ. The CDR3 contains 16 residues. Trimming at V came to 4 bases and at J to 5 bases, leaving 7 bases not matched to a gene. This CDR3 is CASSRQLAGGFETQYF. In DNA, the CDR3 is TGTGCCAGCAGCCGCCAACTAGCGGGGGGGTTTGAGACCCAGTACTTC.

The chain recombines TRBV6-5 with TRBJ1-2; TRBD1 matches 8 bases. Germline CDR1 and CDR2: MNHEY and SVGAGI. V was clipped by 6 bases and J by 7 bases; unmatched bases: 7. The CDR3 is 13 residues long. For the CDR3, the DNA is TGTGCCAGCAGCCCAGACAGGGGAATTGGCTACACCTTC. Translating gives CASSPDRGIGYTF.

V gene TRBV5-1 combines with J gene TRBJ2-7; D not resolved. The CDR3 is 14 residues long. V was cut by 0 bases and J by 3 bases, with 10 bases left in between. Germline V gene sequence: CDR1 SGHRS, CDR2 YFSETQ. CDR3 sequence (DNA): TGCGCCAGCAGCTTGGGGCAGGTTAGCTACGAGCAGTACTTC. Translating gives CASSLGQVSYEQYF. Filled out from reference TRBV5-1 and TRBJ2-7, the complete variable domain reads KAGVTQTPRYLIKTRGQQVTLSCSPISGHRSVSWYQQTPGQGLQFLFEYFSETQRNKGNFPGRFSGRQFSNSRSEMNVSTLELGDSALYLCASSLGQVSYEQYFGPGTRLTVT.

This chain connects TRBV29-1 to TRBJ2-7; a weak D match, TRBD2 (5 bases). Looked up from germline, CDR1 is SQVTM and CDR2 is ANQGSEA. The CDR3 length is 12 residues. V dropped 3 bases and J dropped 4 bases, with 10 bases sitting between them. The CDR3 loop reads CSVERSGYEQYF. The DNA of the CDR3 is TGCAGCGTTGAGCGGTCGGGATACGAGCAGTACTTC.

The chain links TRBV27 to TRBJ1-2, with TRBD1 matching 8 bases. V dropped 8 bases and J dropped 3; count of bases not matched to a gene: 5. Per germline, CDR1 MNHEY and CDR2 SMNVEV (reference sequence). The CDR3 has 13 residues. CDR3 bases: TGTGCCAGCGCCTGGACAGGGCACTATGGCTACACCTTC. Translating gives CASAWTGHYGYTF.

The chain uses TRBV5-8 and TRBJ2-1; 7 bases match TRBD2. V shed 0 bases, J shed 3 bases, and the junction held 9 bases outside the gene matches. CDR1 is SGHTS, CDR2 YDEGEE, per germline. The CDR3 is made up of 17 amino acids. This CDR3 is CASSLAGRSLDYNEQFF. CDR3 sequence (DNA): TGTGCCAGCAGCTTGGCCGGGAGGTCCTTGGACTACAATGAGCAGTTCTTC. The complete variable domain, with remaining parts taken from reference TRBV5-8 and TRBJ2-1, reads EAGVTQSPTHLIKTRGQQATLRCSPISGHTSVYWYQQALGLGLQFLLWYDEGEERNRGNFPPRFSGRQFPNYSSELNVNALELEDSALYLCASSLAGRSLDYNEQFFGPGTRLTVL.

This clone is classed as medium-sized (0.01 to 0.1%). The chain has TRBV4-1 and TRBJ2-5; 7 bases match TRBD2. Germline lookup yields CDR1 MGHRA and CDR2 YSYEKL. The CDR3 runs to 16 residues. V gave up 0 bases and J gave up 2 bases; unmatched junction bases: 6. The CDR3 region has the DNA TGCGCCAGCAGCCAAGAAGGGCTAGCGGCACAAGAGACCCAGTACTTC. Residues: CASSQEGLAAQETQYF.